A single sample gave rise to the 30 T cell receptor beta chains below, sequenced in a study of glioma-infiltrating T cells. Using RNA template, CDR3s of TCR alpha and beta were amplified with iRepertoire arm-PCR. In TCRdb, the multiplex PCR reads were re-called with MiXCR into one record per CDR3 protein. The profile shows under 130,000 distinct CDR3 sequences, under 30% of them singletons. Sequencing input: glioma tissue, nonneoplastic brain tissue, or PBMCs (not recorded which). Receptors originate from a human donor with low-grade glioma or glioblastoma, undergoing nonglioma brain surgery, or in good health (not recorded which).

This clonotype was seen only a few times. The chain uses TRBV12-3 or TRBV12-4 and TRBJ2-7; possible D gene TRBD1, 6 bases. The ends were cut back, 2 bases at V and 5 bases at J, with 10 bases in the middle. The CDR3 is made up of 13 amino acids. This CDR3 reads CASSLQGIHEQYF. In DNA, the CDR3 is TGTGCCAGCAGTTTACAGGGGATCCACGAGCAGTACTTC.

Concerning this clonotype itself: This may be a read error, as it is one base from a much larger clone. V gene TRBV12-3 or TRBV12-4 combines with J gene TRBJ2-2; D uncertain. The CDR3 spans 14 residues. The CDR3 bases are TGTGCCAGCAGTCCGTCAACTAACACCGAGGAGCTGTTTTTT. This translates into CASSPSTNTEELFF.

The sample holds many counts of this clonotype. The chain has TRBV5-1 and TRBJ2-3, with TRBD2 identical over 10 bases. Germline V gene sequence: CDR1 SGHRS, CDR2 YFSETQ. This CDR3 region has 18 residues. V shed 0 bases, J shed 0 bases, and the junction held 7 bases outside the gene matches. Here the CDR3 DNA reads TGCGCCAGCAGCTTGGACCCTAGCGGGGGAGCTAGCACAGATACGCAGTATTTT. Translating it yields CASSLDPSGGASTDTQYF.

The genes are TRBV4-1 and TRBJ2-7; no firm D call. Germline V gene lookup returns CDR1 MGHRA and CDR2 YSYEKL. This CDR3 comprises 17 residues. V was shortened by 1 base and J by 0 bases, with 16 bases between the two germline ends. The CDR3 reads CASSQGGHFQSSYEQYF. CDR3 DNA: TGCGCCAGCAGCCAAGGTGGGCACTTCCAGAGCTCCTACGAGCAGTACTTC.

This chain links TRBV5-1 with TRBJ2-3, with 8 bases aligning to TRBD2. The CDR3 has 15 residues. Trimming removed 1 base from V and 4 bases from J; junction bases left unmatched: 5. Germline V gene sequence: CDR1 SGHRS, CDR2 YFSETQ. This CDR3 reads CASSLTGGPSDTQYF. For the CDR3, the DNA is TGCGCCAGCAGCTTGACGGGGGGGCCTTCAGATACGCAGTATTTT.

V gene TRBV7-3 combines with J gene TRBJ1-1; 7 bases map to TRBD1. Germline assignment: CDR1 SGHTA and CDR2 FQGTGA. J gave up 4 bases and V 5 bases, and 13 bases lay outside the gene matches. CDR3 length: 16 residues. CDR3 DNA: TGTGCCAGCAGCCCGTCCCCGACAGGGCTGCTCACTGAAGCTTTCTTT. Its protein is CASSPSPTGLLTEAFF.

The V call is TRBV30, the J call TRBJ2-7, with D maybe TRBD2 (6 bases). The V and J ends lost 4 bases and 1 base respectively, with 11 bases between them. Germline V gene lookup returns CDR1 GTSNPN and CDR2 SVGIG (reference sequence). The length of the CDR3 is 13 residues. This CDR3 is CAWTAGSSYEQYF. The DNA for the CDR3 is TGTGCCTGGACGGCGGGGAGTTCCTACGAGCAGTACTTC.

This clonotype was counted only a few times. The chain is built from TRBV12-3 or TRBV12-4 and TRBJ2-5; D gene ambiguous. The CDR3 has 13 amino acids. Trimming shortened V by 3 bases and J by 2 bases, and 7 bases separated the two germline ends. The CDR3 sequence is CASSFRSQETQYF. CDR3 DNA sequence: TGTGCCAGCAGTTTTAGATCACAAGAGACCCAGTACTTC.

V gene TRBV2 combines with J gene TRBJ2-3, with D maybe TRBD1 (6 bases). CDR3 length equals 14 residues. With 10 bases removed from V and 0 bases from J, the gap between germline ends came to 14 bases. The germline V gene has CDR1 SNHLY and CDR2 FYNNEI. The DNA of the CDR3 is TGTGCCACCAGCTGGGGGCTAAGCACAGATACGCAGTATTTT. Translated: CATSWGLSTDTQYF.

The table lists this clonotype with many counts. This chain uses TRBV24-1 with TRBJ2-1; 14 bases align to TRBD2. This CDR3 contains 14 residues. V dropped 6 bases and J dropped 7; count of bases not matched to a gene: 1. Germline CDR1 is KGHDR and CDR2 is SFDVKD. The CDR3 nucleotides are TGTGCCACCAGTTGGACTAGCGGGGGGAATGAGCAGTTCTTC. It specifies CATSWTSGGNEQFF.

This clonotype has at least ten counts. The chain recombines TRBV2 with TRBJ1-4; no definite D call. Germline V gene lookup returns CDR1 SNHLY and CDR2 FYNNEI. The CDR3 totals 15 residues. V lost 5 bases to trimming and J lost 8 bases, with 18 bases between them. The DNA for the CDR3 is TGTGCCAGCAGTCGCGTCGAGGGTTTGGGGGAAAAACTGTTTTTT. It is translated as CASSRVEGLGEKLFF. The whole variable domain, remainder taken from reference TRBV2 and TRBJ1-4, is EPEVTQTPSHQVTQMGQEVILRCVPISNHLYFYWYRQILGQKVEFLVSFYNNEISEKSEIFDDQFSVERPDGSNFTLKIRSTKLEDSAMYFCASSRVEGLGEKLFFGSGTQLSVL.

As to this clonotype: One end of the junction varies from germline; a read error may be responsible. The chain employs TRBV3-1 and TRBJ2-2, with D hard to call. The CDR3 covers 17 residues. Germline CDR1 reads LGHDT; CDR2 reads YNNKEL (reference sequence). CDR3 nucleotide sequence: TGTGCCAACAGCGAAGGAGTAAGGACCTCGCACACCGGGGAGCTGTTTTTT. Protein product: CANSEGVRTSHTGELFF.

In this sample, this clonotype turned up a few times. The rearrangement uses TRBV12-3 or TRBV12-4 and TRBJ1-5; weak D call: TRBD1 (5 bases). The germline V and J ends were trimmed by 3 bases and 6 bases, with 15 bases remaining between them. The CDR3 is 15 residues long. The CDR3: CASSLIGGLGQPQHF. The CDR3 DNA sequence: TGTGCCAGCAGTTTGATTGGGGGGTTGGGTCAGCCCCAGCATTTT.

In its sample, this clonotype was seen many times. The CDR3 DNA reads as TGTGCCAGCAGTTACGGGGGACAGAGGTCCGGGGAGCTGTTTTTT. This encodes CASSYGGQRSGELFF. The genes are TRBV6-6 and TRBJ2-2; 7 bases match TRBD1. The CDR3 has 15 amino acids. The germline V gene has CDR1 MNHNY and CDR2 SVGAGI (reference sequence). J gave up 6 bases and V 2 bases, and 6 bases lay outside the gene matches.

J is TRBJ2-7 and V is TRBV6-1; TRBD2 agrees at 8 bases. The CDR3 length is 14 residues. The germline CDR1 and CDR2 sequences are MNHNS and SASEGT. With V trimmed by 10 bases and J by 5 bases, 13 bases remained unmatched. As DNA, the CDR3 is TGTGCCACCTCCCGGGGGGGCGGTTCCGACGAGCAGTACTTC. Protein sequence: CATSRGGGSDEQYF.

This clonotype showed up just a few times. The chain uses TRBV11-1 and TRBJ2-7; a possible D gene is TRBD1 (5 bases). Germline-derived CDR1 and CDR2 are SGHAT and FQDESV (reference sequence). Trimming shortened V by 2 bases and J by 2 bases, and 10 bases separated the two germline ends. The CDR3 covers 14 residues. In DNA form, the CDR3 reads TGTGCCAGCAGCTTACGAGCAGGGCCCTACGAGCAGTACTTC. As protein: CASSLRAGPYEQYF. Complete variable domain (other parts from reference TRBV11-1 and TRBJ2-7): EAEVAQSPRYKITEKSQAVAFWCDPISGHATLYWYRQILGQGPELLVQFQDESVVDDSQLPKDRFSAERLKGVDSTLKIQPAELGDSAMYLCASSLRAGPYEQYFGPGTRLTVT.

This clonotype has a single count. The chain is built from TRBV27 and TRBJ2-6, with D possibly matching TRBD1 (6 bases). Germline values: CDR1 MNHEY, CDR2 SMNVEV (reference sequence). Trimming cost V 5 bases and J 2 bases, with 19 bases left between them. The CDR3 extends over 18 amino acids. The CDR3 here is CASSTLTGQGPGANVLTF. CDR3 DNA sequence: TGTGCCAGCAGTACACTCACGGGGCAGGGGCCTGGGGCCAACGTCCTGACTTTC.

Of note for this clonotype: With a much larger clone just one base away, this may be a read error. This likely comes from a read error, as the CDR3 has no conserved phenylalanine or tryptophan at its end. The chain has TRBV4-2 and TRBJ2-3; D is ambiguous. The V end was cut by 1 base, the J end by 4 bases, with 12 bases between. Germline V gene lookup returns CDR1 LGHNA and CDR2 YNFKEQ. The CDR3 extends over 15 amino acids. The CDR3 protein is CASSQAAPAADTQYS. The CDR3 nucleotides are TGTGCCAGCAGCCAAGCGGCGCCGGCCGCAGATACGCAGTATTCT.

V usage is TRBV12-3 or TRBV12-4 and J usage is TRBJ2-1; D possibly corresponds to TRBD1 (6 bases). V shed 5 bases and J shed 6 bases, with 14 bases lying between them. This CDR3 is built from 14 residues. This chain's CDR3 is CASSPGQSANEQFF. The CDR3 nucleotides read TGTGCCAGCAGTCCCGGACAGAGCGCCAATGAGCAGTTCTTC.

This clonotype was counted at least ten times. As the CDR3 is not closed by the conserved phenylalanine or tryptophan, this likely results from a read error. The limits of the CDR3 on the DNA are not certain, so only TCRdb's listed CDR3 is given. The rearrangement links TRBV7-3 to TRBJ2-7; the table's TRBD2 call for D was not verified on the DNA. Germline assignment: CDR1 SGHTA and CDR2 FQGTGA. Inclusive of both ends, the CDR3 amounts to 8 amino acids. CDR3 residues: CASSLTPS.

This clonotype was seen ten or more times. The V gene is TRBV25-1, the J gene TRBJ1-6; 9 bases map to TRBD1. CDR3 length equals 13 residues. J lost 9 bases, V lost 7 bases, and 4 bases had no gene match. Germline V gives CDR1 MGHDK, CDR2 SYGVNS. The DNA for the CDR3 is TGTGCCAGCATGGGACAGGGAGGTTCACCCCTCCACTTT. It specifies CASMGQGGSPLHF.

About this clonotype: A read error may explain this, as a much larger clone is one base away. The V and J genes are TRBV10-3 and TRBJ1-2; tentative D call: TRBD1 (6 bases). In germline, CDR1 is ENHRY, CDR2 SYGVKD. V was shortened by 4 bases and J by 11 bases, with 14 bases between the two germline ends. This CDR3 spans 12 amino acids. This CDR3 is CAISGAGARYTF. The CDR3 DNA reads TGTGCCATCAGTGGGGCAGGGGCACGGTACACCTTC.

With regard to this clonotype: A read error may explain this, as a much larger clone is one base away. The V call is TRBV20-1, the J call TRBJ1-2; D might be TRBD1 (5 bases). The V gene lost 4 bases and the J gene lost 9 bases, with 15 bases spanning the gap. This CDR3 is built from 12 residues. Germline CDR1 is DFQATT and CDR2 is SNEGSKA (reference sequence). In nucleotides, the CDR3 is TGCAGTGCTATCCTCGGGGCAGCTTGCTACACCTTC. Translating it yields CSAILGAACYTF.

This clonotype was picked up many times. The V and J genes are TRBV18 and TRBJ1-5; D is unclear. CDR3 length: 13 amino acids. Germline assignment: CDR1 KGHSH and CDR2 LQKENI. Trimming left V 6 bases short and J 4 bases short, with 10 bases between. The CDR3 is CASSSGDNQPQHF. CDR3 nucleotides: TGTGCCAGCTCCAGCGGAGATAATCAGCCCCAGCATTTT.

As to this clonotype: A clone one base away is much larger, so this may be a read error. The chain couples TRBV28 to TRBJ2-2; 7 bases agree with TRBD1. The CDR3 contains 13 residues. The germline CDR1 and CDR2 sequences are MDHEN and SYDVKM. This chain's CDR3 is CTSSDRVTGELFF. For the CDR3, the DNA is TGTACCAGCAGTGACAGGGTCACCGGGGAGCTGTTTTTT.

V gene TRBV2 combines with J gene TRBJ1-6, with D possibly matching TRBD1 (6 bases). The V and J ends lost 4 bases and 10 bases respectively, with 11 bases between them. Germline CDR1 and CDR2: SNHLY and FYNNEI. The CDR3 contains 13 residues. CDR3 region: CASSAQGQSPLHF. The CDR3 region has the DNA TGTGCCAGCAGTGCCCAGGGACAATCACCCCTCCACTTT.

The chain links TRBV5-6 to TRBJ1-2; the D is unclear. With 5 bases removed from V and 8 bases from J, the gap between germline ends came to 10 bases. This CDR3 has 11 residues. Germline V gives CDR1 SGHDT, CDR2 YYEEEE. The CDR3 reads CASSTYAGYTF. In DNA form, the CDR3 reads TGTGCCAGCAGTACCTATGCGGGCTACACCTTC.

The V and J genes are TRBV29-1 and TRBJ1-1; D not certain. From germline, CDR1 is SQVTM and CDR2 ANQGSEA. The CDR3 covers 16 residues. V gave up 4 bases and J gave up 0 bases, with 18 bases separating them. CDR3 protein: CSVVWPGGRLNTEAFF. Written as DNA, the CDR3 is TGCAGCGTTGTCTGGCCGGGAGGGAGATTGAACACTGAAGCTTTCTTT. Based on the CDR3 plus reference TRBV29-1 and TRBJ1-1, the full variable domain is SAVISQKPSRDICQRGTSLTIQCQVDSQVTMMFWYRQQPGQSLTLIATANQGSEATYESGFVIDKFPISRPNLTFSTLTVSNMSPEDSSIYLCSVVWPGGRLNTEAFFGQGTRLTVV.

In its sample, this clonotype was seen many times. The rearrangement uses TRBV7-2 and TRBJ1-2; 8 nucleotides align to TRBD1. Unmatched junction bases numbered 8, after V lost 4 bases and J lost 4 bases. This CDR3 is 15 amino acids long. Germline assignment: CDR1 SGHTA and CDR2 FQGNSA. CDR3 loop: CASSSRQGIGYGYTF. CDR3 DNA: TGTGCCAGCAGCTCCCGACAGGGGATCGGCTATGGCTACACCTTC.

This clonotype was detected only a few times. The DNA for the CDR3 is TGTGCCAGCAGCTTAGGCGGTAGCCACTCGAATACGCAGTATTTT. As protein: CASSLGGSHSNTQYF. The V and J genes are TRBV7-9 and TRBJ2-3; D gene ambiguous. The V gene lost 1 base and the J gene lost 7 bases, with 15 bases spanning the gap. Germline CDR1 reads SEHNR; CDR2 reads FQNEAQ (reference sequence). The CDR3 loop spans 15 amino acids.